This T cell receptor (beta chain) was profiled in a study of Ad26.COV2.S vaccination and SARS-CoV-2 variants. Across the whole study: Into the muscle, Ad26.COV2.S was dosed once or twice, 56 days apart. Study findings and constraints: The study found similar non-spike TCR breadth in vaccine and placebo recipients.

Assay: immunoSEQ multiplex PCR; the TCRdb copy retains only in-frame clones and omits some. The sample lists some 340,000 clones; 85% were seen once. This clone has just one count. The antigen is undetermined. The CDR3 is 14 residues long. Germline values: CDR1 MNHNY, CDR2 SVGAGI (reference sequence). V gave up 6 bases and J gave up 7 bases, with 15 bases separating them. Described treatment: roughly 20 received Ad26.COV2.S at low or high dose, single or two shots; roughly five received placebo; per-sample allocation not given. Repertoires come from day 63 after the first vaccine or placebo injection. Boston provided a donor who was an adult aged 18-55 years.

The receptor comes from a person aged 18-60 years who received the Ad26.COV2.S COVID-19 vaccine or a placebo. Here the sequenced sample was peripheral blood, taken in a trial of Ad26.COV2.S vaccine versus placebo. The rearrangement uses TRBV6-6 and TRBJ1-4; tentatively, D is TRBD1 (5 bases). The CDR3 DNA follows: TGTGCCAGCAGACCCGGGACGGGACGTGAAAAACTGTTTTTT. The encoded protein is CASRPGTGREKLFF.